Here is one T cell receptor (beta chain) with its context. The antigen it recognizes is unknown. Base quality data are lacking; no much larger clone is found one base away. Enrolling through a virtual design, the prospective study's participants ranged in age from about 18 to 89 years and lived across 20 to 25 United States geographic areas. In the prospective study, cohorts were assigned on the basis of participant-reported clinical history obtained from a screening survey and a study questionnaire. For ImmuneRACE Cohort 3, a participant was defined as recovered based on two consecutive negative NP/OP PCR tests, clearance by a healthcare professional, or resolution of symptoms. In the prospective study, whole blood, serum and a nasopharyngeal or oropharyngeal swab were collected from each participant by mobile phlebotomists. Participants in the prospective study had the option to provide additional blood draws and questionnaires over an approximately 2-month period. Before DNA extraction, prospective study blood samples were shipped either frozen or at room temperature.

TCRbeta CDR3 regions were amplified from genomic DNA using the immunoSEQ Assay, a bias-controlled multiplex PCR. The authors' analysis ran thus. Nucleated cell counts per sample were estimated from amplification of reference gene primers within the assay. To quantify the absolute abundance of each unique TCRbeta CDR3 rearrangement, sequence reads were collapsed and filtered. For each sample, productive Simpson clonality was calculated by taking the square root of Simpson's diversity index across productive rearrangements. TCRdb mirrors the immuneACCESS table, restricted to in-frame sequences. Some clones are absent from its copies; in checked studies, under half trace to an unresolved V gene, and the reason for the others is unknown. V and J calls plus clone size are reproduced from that table; the DNA served to infer D and trimming. This sample holds 490,000 or so clones; less than 90% were observed only once. The ten largest clonotypes hold 6.5% to 8.5% of the sample.

These data belong to a study of blood T cell repertoires in COVID-19 (dated by TCRdb to between 2020 and 2021). Background for the entire study: The collaborator samples originated in the United States, Italy and Spain and spanned the acute and convalescent phases of COVID-19. The material from the prospective study consisted of cDNA or gDNA derived from T cells, B-cell-depleted T cells, or PBMCs. The dataset comprised deeply sampled blood TCRbeta repertoires from subjects exposed to, actively infected with, or recovered from COVID-19. The repertoires were made available in a free public database intended to serve as a resource for research on the immune response to SARS-CoV-2. The samples were drawn from the first 160 participants of the ongoing ImmuneRACE study and from 1,254 subjects provided by 6 global collaborators. The sample metadata nearly always contained a de-identified subject ID, COVID-19 status, age in years and sex. HLA class I and class II types, where available, came from metadata supplied by the sample provider rather than from assay-based typing. Here is what the overall study found, with its caveats: The quantity of clinical and demographic metadata differed by source and by participant and was supplied without curation.

Sequencing used PBMCs or T cells enriched from blood (not recorded which). The TCR comes from a woman aged 55-70 years who had recovered from COVID-19.

Here the CDR3 is given as CASSWGDGNQPQHF. The sequenced DNA is TGTGCCAGCAGCTGGGGGGACGGCAATCAGCCCCAGCATTTT. The chain couples TRBV27 to TRBJ1-5, with TRBD1 as a weak D call on 5 bases. V is pared back by 6 bases and J by 2 bases, with 11 bases lying between the germline termini. From the cysteine up to the phenylalanine, the CDR3 has a length of 14 residues. Just the 42-base CDR3 DNA is kept, in frame starting at base 1. Via the germline V gene (reference sequence), CDR1 is MNHEY and CDR2 SMNVEV.